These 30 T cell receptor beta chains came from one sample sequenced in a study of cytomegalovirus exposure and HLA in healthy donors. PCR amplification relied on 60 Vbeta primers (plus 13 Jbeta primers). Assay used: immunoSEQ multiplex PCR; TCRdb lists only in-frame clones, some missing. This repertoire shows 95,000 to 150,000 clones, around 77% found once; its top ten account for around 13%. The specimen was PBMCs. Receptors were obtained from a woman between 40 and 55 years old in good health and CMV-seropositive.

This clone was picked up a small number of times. The CDR3 loop reads CASSRDRVIYEQYF. The CDR3 nucleotides are TGTGCCAGCAGTCGGGACAGGGTGATCTACGAGCAGTACTTC. The chain is built from TRBV6-5 and TRBJ2-7, with 9 bases matching TRBD1. The CDR3 contains 14 residues. Trimming took 5 bases from V and 3 from J; bases not matched to a gene: 5. Germline V gene data show CDR1 as MNHEY and CDR2 as SVGAGI.

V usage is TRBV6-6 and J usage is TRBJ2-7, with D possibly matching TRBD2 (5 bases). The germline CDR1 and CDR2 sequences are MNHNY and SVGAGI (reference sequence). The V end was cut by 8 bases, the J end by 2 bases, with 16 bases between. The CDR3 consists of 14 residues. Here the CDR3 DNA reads TGTGCCAGCGGGCGTGAGGGCATGGCCTACGAGCAGTACTTC. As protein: CASGREGMAYEQYF.

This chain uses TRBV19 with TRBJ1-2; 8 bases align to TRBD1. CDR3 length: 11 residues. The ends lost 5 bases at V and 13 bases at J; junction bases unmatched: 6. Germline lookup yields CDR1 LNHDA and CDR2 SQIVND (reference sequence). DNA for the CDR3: TGTGCCAGTAGTGTGGGACAGGAGTGCACCTTC. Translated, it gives CASSVGQECTF.

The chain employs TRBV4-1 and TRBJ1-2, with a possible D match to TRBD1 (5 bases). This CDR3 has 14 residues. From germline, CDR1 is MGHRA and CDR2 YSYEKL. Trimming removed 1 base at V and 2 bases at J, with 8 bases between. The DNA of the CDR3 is TGCGCCAGCAGCCAAGCCCGACAGAACTATGGCTACACCTTC. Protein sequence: CASSQARQNYGYTF.

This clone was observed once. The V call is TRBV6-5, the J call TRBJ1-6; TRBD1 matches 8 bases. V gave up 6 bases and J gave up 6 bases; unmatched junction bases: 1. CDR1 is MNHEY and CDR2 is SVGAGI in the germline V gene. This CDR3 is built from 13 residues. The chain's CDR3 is CASRGQVNSPLHF. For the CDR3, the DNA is TGTGCCAGCAGGGGACAGGTTAATTCACCCCTCCACTTT.

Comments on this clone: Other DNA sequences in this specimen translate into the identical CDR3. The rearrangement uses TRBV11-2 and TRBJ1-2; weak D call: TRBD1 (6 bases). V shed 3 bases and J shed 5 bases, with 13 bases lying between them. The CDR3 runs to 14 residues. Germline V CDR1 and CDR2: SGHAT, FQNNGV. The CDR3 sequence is CASSFGRGNYGYTF. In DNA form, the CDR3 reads TGTGCCAGCAGCTTCGGCAGGGGAAATTATGGCTACACCTTC.

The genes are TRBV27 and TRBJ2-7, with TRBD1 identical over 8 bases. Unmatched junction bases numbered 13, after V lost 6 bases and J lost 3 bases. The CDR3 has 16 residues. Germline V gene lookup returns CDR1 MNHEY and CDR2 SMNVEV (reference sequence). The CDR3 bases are TGTGCCAGCAGGAGACAGGGGTTCCCTACAGTCTACGAGCAGTACTTC. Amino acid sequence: CASRRQGFPTVYEQYF.

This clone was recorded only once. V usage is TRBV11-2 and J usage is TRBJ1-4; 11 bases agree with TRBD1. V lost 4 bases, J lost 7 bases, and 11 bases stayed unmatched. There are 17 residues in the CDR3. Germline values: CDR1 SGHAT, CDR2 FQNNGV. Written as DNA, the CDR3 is TGTGCCAGCAGCTCCGGGACAGGGGGATTAGGCGGTGAAAAACTGTTTTTT. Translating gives CASSSGTGGLGGEKLFF.

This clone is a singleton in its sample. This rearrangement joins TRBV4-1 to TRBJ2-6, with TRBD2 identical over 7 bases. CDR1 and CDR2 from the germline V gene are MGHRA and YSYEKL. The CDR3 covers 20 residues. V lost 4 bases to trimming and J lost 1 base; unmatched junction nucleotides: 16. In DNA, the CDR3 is TGCGCCAGCAGCCCACTATGGAGGGGCGGGAGTCGGTCTGGGGCCAACGTCCTGACTTTC. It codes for CASSPLWRGGSRSGANVLTF.

The CDR3 region has the DNA TGCAGCGTTGAAGGAGGGTTAAACACTGAAGCTTTCTTT. It translates to CSVEGGLNTEAFF. V gene TRBV29-1 combines with J gene TRBJ1-1; unclear D gene. Trimming removed 1 base from V and 2 bases from J, with 8 bases in between. CDR3 length equals 13 residues. Germline lookup yields CDR1 SQVTM and CDR2 ANQGSEA.

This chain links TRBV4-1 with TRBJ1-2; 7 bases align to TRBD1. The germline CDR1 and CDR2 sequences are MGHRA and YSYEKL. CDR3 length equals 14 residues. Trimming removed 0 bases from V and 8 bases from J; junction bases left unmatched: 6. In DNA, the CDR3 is TGCGCCAGCAGCCAAGAAGAGCAGGGACAGGGCTACACCTTC. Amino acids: CASSQEEQGQGYTF.

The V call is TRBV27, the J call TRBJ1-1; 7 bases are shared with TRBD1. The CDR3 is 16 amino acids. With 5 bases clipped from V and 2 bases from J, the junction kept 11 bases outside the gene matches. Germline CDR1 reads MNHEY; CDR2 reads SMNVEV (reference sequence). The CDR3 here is CASSPTLGQRNTEAFF. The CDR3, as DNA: TGTGCCAGCAGTCCAACCTTGGGACAGAGAAACACTGAAGCTTTCTTT.

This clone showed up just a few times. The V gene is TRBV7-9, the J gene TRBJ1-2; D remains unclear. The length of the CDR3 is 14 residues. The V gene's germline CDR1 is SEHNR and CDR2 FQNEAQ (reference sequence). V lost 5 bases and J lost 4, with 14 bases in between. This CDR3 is CASSPWEVSYGYTF. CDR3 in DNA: TGTGCCAGCAGCCCATGGGAGGTGAGCTATGGCTACACCTTC.

The CDR3 bases are TGTGCCAGCGGTCGGACAGCCACTGAAGCTTTCTTT. It is translated as CASGRTATEAFF. This chain uses TRBV6-1 with TRBJ1-1, with a possible D match to TRBD1 (6 bases). The CDR3 consists of 12 residues. Germline CDR1 reads MNHNS; CDR2 reads SASEGT. Trimming shortened V by 8 bases and J by 4 bases, and 11 bases separated the two germline ends.

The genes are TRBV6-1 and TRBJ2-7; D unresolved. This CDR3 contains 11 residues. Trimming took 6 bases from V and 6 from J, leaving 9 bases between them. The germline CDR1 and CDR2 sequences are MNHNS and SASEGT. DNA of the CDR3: TGTGCCAGCAGCGGTCCGGGCGAGCAGTACTTC. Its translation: CASSGPGEQYF.

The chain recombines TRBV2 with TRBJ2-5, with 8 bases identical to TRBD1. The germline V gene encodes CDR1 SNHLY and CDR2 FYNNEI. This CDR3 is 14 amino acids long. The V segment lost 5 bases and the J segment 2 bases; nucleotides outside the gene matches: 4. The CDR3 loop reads CASSRDRHQETQYF. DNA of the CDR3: TGTGCCAGCAGTAGGGACAGGCATCAAGAGACCCAGTACTTC.

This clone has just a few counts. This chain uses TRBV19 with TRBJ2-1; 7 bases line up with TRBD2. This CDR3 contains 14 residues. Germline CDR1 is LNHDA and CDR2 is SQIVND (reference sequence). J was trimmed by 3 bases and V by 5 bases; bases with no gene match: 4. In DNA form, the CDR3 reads TGTGCCAGTAGTCCCACTAGCGTCTACAATGAGCAGTTCTTC. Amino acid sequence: CASSPTSVYNEQFF.

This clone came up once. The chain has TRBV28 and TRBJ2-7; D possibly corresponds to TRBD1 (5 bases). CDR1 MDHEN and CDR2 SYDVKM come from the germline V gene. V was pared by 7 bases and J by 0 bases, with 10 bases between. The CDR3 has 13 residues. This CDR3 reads CASTPTVSYEQYF. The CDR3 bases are TGTGCCAGCACCCCGACAGTCTCCTACGAGCAGTACTTC.

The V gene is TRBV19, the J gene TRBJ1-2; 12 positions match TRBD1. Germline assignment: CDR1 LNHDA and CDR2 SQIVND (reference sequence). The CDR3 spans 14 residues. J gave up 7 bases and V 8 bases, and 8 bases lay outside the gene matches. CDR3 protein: CASFPGQGASGYTF. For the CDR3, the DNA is TGTGCCAGTTTTCCGGGACAGGGGGCCTCTGGCTACACCTTC.

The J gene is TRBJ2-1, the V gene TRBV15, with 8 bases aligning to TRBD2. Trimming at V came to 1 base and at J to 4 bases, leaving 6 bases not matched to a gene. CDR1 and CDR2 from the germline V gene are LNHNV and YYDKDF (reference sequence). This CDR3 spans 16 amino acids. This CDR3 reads CATSRGLAGRYNEQFF. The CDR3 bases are TGTGCCACCAGCAGAGGTCTAGCGGGCCGTTACAATGAGCAGTTCTTC.

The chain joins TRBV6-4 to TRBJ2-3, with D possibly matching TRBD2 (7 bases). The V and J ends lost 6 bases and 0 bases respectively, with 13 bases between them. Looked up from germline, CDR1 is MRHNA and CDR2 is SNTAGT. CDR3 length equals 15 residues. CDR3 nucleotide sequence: TGTGCCAGCAGCCCACAGGGAGGGAGCACAGATACGCAGTATTTT. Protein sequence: CASSPQGGSTDTQYF.

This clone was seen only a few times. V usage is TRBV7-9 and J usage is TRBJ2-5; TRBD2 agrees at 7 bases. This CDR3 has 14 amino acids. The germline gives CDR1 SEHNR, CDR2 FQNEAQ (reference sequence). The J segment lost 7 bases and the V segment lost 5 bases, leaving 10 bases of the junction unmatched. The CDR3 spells CASSGTGGIGTQYF. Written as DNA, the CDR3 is TGTGCCAGCAGCGGAACGGGGGGTATCGGGACCCAGTACTTC.

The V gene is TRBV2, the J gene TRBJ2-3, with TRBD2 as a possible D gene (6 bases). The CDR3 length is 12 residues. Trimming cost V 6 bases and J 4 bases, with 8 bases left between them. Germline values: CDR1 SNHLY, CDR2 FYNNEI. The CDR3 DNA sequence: TGTGCCAGCAGACTAGCAGCAGATACGCAGTATTTT. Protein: CASRLAADTQYF.

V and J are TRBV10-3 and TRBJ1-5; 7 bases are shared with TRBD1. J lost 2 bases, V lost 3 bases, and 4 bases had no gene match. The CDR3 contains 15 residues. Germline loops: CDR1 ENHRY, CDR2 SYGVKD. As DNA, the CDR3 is TGTGCCATCAGTGATAAGGGGGCAGGCAATCAGCCCCAGCATTTT. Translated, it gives CAISDKGAGNQPQHF.

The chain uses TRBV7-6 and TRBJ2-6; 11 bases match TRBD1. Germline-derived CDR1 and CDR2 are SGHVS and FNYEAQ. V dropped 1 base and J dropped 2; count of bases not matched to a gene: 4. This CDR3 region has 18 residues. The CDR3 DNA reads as TGTGCCAGCAGCTTAGTGGGACAGGGGGGGACTGGGGCCAACGTCCTGACTTTC. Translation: CASSLVGQGGTGANVLTF. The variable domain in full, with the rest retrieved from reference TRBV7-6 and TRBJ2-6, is GAGVSQSPRYKVTKRGQDVALRCDPISGHVSLYWYRQALGQGPEFLTYFNYEAQQDKSGLPNDRFSAERPEGSISTLTIQRTEQRDSAMYRCASSLVGQGGTGANVLTFGAGSRLTVL.

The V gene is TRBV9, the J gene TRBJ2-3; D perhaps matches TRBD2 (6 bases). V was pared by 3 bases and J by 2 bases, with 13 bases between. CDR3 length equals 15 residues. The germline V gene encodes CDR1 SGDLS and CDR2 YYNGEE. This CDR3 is CASSGGLGFTDTQYF. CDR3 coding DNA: TGTGCCAGCAGCGGGGGACTCGGGTTCACAGATACGCAGTATTTT.

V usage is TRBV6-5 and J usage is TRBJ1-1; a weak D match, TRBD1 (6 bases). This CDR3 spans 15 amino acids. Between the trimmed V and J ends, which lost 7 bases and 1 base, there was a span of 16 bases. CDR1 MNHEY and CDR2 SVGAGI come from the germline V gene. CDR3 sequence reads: CASKPRGQQNTEAFF. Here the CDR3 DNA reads TGTGCCAGCAAGCCCAGAGGACAGCAGAACACTGAAGCTTTCTTT.

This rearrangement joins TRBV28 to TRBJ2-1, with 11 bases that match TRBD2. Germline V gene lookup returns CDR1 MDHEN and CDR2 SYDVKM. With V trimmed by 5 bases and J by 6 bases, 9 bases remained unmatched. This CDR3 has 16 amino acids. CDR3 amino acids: CASSAGLAGGRNEQFF. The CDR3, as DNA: TGTGCCAGCAGTGCGGGCCTAGCGGGAGGCCGCAATGAGCAGTTCTTC.

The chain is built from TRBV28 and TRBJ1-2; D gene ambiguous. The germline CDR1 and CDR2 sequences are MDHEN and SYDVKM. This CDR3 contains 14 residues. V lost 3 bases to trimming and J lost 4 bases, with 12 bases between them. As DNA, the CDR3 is TGTGCCAGCAGTTTTGGGCTGAGTATCTATGGCTACACCTTC. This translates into CASSFGLSIYGYTF.

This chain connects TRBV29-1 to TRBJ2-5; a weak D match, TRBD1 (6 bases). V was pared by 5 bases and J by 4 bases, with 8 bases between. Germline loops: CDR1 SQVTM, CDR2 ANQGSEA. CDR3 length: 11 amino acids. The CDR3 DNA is TGCAGCGTTCAACAGGGAGAGACCCAGTACTTC. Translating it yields CSVQQGETQYF. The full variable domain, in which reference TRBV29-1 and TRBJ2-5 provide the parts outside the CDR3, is SAVISQKPSRDICQRGTSLTIQCQVDSQVTMMFWYRQQPGQSLTLIATANQGSEATYESGFVIDKFPISRPNLTFSTLTVSNMSPEDSSIYLCSVQQGETQYFGPGTRLLVL.